The TCR beta chain under discussion was sequenced for a study of blood T cell repertoires in COVID-19. Study-wide context: T cells, B-cell-depleted T cells, or PBMCs provided the cDNA or gDNA that served as material.

There are 12 residues in the CDR3. Germline V CDR1 and CDR2: MNHEY, SVGAGI. The J segment lost 4 bases and the V segment lost 7 bases, leaving 2 bases of the junction unmatched. The table lists this clone with a count of one. In the original workflow: Nucleated cell number was recorded as an estimate derived from reference gene primer amplification. Profiling relied on immunoSEQ multiplex PCR, and the TCRdb table lists in-frame clones only, not all of them. The DNA was the basis for D and trimming; V, J and clone size are from that table. The table shows roughly 12,000 clones, with over 70% occurring only once.

This sequence originates from a man of 80 years or more with acute or convalescent COVID-19. The V and J genes are TRBV6-5 and TRBJ1-1; 8 bases align to TRBD1. The sequenced sample was peripheral blood. CDR3 residues: CASTTGATEAFF. The CDR3 DNA sequence: TGTGCCAGCACGACAGGGGCCACTGAAGCTTTCTTT.